What follows are 25 T cell receptor beta chains derived from one specimen sequenced in a study of breast tumors, draining lymph nodes, adjacent tissues. Samples came from axillary lymph nodes draining the breast cancer. TCRdb re-called the multiplex PCR reads with MiXCR, one entry per CDR3 protein. The table records about 130,000 distinct CDR3 sequences, approximately 20% of them present only once. Sequenced input: axillary lymph node tissue. Receptors were obtained from a female donor with breast cancer. Some clones in this sample may be carry-over from other donors' samples.

In regard to this clonotype: Possible read error: a much larger clone is one base away. The gene calls are TRBV7-2 and TRBJ2-2, with 12 nucleotides matching TRBD1. The CDR3 is made up of 15 amino acids. The germline gives CDR1 SGHTA, CDR2 FQGNSA. The CDR3 loop reads CASSKGQGATEELFF. The CDR3 DNA reads as TGTGCCAGCAGCAAGGGACAGGGGGCAACCGAGGAGCTGTTTTTT.

This clonotype has at least ten counts. The V and J genes are TRBV20-1 and TRBJ2-7; the match to TRBD2 covers 14 bases. The germline CDR1 and CDR2 sequences are DFQATT and SNEGSKA (reference sequence). Trimming removed 3 bases from V and 2 bases from J; junction bases left unmatched: 3. The CDR3 has 15 residues. CDR3 sequence: CSARGLAGDPYEQYF. The CDR3 nucleotides read TGCAGTGCTAGGGGACTAGCGGGAGACCCCTACGAGCAGTACTTC.

This clonotype was seen at least ten times. The CDR3 DNA sequence: TGTGCCACCCGGACGGGACAGGGGTTTTACGAGCAGTACTTC. Its translation is CATRTGQGFYEQYF. J is TRBJ2-7 and V is TRBV24-1; TRBD1 aligns across 10 bases. CDR3 length equals 14 residues. Germline CDR1 KGHDR, CDR2 SFDVKD. Trimming removed 9 bases from V and 4 bases from J; junction bases left unmatched: 8.

The chain recombines TRBV10-1 with TRBJ1-1; D might be TRBD1 (5 bases). The germline gives CDR1 WNHNN, CDR2 SYGVQD (reference sequence). The germline V and J ends were trimmed by 7 bases and 1 base, with 13 bases remaining between them. This CDR3 has 14 residues. The CDR3: CASTKGRRNTEAFF. The CDR3 DNA reads TGCGCCAGCACCAAGGGACGGCGGAACACTGAAGCTTTCTTT.

This clonotype was seen repeatedly, ten times or more. The chain uses TRBV5-1 and TRBJ1-2; 7 nucleotides agree with TRBD1. The CDR3 is 14 amino acids. V was clipped by 0 bases and J by 5 bases; unmatched bases: 4. Germline CDR1 is SGHRS and CDR2 is YFSETQ. CDR3 region: CASSLDDRAYGYTF. CDR3 nucleotides: TGCGCCAGCAGCTTGGACGACAGGGCTTATGGCTACACCTTC.

The V and J genes are TRBV12-5 and TRBJ2-1; TRBD2 agrees at 8 bases. Germline values: CDR1 LGHNT, CDR2 FRNRAP. V lost 2 bases and J lost 4; bases outside the gene matches: 7. The CDR3 consists of 16 residues. The CDR3 loop is CASGLPTAGAYNEQFF. Here the CDR3 DNA reads TGTGCTAGTGGTTTGCCCACAGCGGGAGCTTACAATGAGCAGTTCTTC.

As for this clonotype: A much more abundant neighbour one base away suggests this may be a read error. The chain uses TRBV19 and TRBJ1-5; 7 bases are shared with TRBD1. This CDR3 region has 17 residues. Germline CDR1 LNHDA, CDR2 SQIVND (reference sequence). The ends lost 5 bases at V and 0 bases at J; junction bases unmatched: 10. CDR3 DNA sequence: TGTGCCAGTAGTTGCCCCTCTCGACAGGGTAGCAATCAGCCCCAGCATTTT. It codes for CASSCPSRQGSNQPQHF.

Of note for this clonotype: A much larger clone lies a single base off, so this may be a read error. Here the CDR3 omits its conserved ending phenylalanine or tryptophan, so a read error is the likely source. The CDR3 is CASSEVVVWEQYL. The CDR3 bases are TGTGCCAGCAGTGAAGTAGTCGTCTGGGAGCAGTACCTC. The chain recombines TRBV6-1 with TRBJ2-7; D is uncertain. Trimming left V 1 base short and J 7 bases short, with 11 bases between. This CDR3 has 13 residues. Germline V lookup: CDR1 MNHNS, CDR2 SASEGT.

This clonotype has ten or more counts. The chain employs TRBV7-3 and TRBJ2-1, with 14 bases lining up with TRBD2. CDR3 length: 24 amino acids. CDR1 SGHTA and CDR2 FQGTGA come from the germline V gene. J gave up 0 bases and V 5 bases, and 24 bases lay outside the gene matches. Written as DNA, the CDR3 is TGTGCCAGCAGCAAGGGGACAGGGGTGGGGTGGGGACTAGCGGGAGTAGGCTCCTACAATGAGCAGTTCTTC. It is translated as CASSKGTGVGWGLAGVGSYNEQFF.

This clonotype was seen at least ten times. The rearrangement joins TRBV6-1 to TRBJ1-5, with a weak D call TRBD1 (5 bases). The CDR3 loop spans 13 amino acids. Germline values: CDR1 MNHNS, CDR2 SASEGT. Trimming removed 6 bases at V and 6 bases at J, with 12 bases between. The CDR3 sequence is CASRKGAIQPQHF. The CDR3 nucleotides are TGTGCCAGCAGAAAAGGGGCGATTCAGCCCCAGCATTTT.

This clonotype was observed at least ten times. The rearrangement joins TRBV12-3 or TRBV12-4 to TRBJ2-1; D is uncertain. CDR3 length: 14 amino acids. The germline V and J ends were trimmed by 6 bases and 4 bases, with 13 bases remaining between them. In DNA, the CDR3 is TGTGCCAGCAGATCGTACGTGGGATACAATGAGCAGTTCTTC. It specifies CASRSYVGYNEQFF.

CDR3 sequence: CASSHSDRGPVEQYF. DNA of the CDR3: TGTGCCAGCAGTCACTCGGACAGGGGGCCTGTCGAGCAGTACTTC. V gene TRBV28 combines with J gene TRBJ2-7; 11 nucleotides agree with TRBD1. Germline V gene sequence: CDR1 MDHEN, CDR2 SYDVKM. The CDR3 runs 15 residues. Losses at the gene ends were 5 bases for V and 6 bases for J; bases not matched to a gene: 9. Filled out from reference TRBV28 and TRBJ2-7, the complete variable domain reads DVKVTQSSRYLVKRTGEKVFLECVQDMDHENMFWYRQDPGLGLRLIYFSYDVKMKEKGDIPEGYSVSREKKERFSLILESASTNQTSMYLCASSHSDRGPVEQYFGPGTRLTVT.

This clonotype was seen repeatedly, ten times or more. The chain employs TRBV19 and TRBJ1-5, with D perhaps TRBD1 (6 bases). This CDR3 comprises 14 residues. The germline CDR1 and CDR2 sequences are LNHDA and SQIVND (reference sequence). V lost 7 bases to trimming and J lost 2 bases, with 12 bases between them. Written as DNA, the CDR3 is TGTGCCAGTAACCAGGGGAGCGGCAATCAGCCCCAGCATTTT. It is translated as CASNQGSGNQPQHF.

The rearrangement joins TRBV3-1 to TRBJ2-7; TRBD1 matches at 9 bases. V lost 0 bases, J lost 1 base, and 10 bases stayed unmatched. This CDR3 comprises 18 residues. CDR1 and CDR2 (germline): LGHDT, YNNKEL (reference sequence). The CDR3 DNA reads TGTGCCAGCAGCCAAGAAAAGGAGGACAGGGGTGGGTCCTACGAGCAGTACTTC. It specifies CASSQEKEDRGGSYEQYF.

V and J are TRBV19 and TRBJ2-4, with 9 bases aligning to TRBD1. Germline V gene sequence: CDR1 LNHDA, CDR2 SQIVND (reference sequence). The CDR3 has 14 residues. Trimming took 6 bases from V and 6 from J; bases not matched to a gene: 6. The CDR3 DNA sequence: TGTGCCAGTAGGGGCCGGGGACAGGGAAACATTCAGTACTTC. It codes for CASRGRGQGNIQYF.

This clonotype was seen at least ten times. V gene TRBV20-1 combines with J gene TRBJ2-5, with TRBD1 identical over 7 bases. After removal of 4 bases from V and 0 bases from J, the junction contained 5 bases not matched to a gene. CDR1 and CDR2 from the germline V gene are DFQATT and SNEGSKA (reference sequence). CDR3 length equals 14 residues. The CDR3 reads CSATGRGYQETQYF. The CDR3 DNA follows: TGCAGTGCTACAGGCAGGGGGTACCAAGAGACCCAGTACTTC.

The V call is TRBV19, the J call TRBJ2-5, with D possibly called TRBD1 or TRBD2 (5 bases each). CDR3 length: 14 residues. With 4 bases removed from V and 0 bases from J, the gap between germline ends came to 9 bases. Germline-derived CDR1 and CDR2 are LNHDA and SQIVND (reference sequence). The CDR3 here is CASSKGPNQETQYF. CDR3 sequence (DNA): TGTGCCAGTAGTAAGGGACCGAACCAAGAGACCCAGTACTTC.

The genes are TRBV6-5 and TRBJ2-5, with D unresolved. The germline gives CDR1 MNHEY, CDR2 SVGAGI. This CDR3 region has 14 residues. V lost 0 bases and J lost 1, with 6 bases in between. The DNA for the CDR3 is TGTGCCAGCAGTTACTCGGGCCTCCAAGAGACCCAGTACTTC. Residues: CASSYSGLQETQYF.

There are many counts of this clonotype. This chain links TRBV11-3 with TRBJ2-3, with TRBD1 matching 10 bases. Per the germline V gene, CDR1 is SGHNT and CDR2 is YENEEA. V shed 3 bases, J shed 1 base, and the junction held 7 bases outside the gene matches. The CDR3 runs 17 residues. CDR3 loop: CASSFSTGTGGTDTQYF. CDR3 nucleotide sequence: TGTGCCAGCAGCTTCTCAACCGGGACAGGGGGCACAGATACGCAGTATTTT.

This clonotype was observed many times. Its ends do not fully match the called genes, so a read error is possible. The chain employs TRBV11-3 and TRBJ2-7, with 14 bases fitting TRBD2. Germline V gene data show CDR1 as SGHNT and CDR2 as YENEEA. The CDR3 covers 21 residues. In DNA, the CDR3 is TGTGCCAGCAGCCTAGAGTGGGGGACAGGGGGACTAGCGGGAGTCTCTTACGAGCAGTACTTC. It yields the protein CASSLEWGTGGLAGVSYEQYF.

This clonotype was seen at least ten times. This chain joins TRBV5-1 and TRBJ2-1; possibly TRBD1 or TRBD2 for D (6 bases each). The CDR3 sequence is 15 residues long. In germline, CDR1 is SGHRS, CDR2 YFSETQ. The V end lost 0 bases, the J end lost 4 bases, and 11 bases lay between the germline ends. The CDR3 reads CASSLEGGPYNEQFF. DNA for the CDR3: TGCGCCAGCAGCTTGGAGGGGGGACCTTACAATGAGCAGTTCTTC.

This clonotype was recorded many times. J is TRBJ2-1 and V is TRBV20-1, with D uncertain. V was cut by 3 bases and J by 3 bases, with 12 bases left in between. Per the germline V gene, CDR1 is DFQATT and CDR2 is SNEGSKA (reference sequence). The CDR3 covers 14 residues. DNA of the CDR3: TGCAGTGCTAGGGCCCGACATCACTACAATGAGCAGTTCTTC. Translation gives CSARARHHYNEQFF.

This clonotype was observed at least ten times. The J gene is TRBJ2-4, the V gene TRBV9; tentatively, D is TRBD1 (5 bases). Germline CDR1 and CDR2: SGDLS and YYNGEE. CDR3 size: 13 residues. V was cut by 0 bases and J by 9 bases, with 10 bases left in between. CDR3 coding DNA: TGTGCCAGCAGCGTAGAGATCCAGGGCATTCAGTACTTC. Translating it yields CASSVEIQGIQYF.

This clonotype was seen ten or more times. This chain links TRBV4-1 with TRBJ2-1, with 7 bases matching TRBD2. The germline V gene encodes CDR1 MGHRA and CDR2 YSYEKL. The ends lost 4 bases at V and 3 bases at J; junction bases unmatched: 9. The CDR3 runs to 16 residues. The CDR3 loop reads CASSRESTSLYNEQFF. Here the CDR3 DNA reads TGCGCCAGCAGCCGAGAATCGACTAGCCTCTACAATGAGCAGTTCTTC.

On this clonotype itself: This may stem from a read error, because a much larger clone lies one nucleotide away. This chain joins TRBV6-6 and TRBJ2-5; D gene unclear. Trimming removed 6 bases at V and 2 bases at J, with 10 bases between. Germline assignment: CDR1 MNHNY and CDR2 SVGAGI (reference sequence). CDR3 size: 13 residues. In DNA, the CDR3 is TGTGCCAGCAGCTGGCGGCCTCAAGAGACCCAGTACTTC. Translation gives CASSWRPQETQYF.